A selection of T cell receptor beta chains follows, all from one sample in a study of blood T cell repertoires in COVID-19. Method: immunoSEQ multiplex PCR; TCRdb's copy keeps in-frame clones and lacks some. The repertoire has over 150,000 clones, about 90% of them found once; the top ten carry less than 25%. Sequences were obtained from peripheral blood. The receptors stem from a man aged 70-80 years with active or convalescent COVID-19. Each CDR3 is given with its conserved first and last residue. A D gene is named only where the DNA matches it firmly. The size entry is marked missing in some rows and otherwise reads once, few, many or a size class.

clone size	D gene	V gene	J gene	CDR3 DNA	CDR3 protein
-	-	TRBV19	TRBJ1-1	TGTGCCAGTAGTATAGTGGGGGGGGCAGGTGAAGCTTTCTTT	CASSIVGGAGEAFF
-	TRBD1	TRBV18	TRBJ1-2	TGTGCCAGCTCACCGGACAGGTTGGAAGGCTACACCTTC	CASSPDRLEGYTF
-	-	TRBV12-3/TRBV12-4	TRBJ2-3	TGTGCCAGCGCGGTCTGGGATACGCAGTATTTT	CASAVWDTQYF
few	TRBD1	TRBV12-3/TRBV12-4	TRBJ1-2	TGTGCCAGCAGTTTAAAGGGGGCGGGTGGCTACACCTTC	CASSLKGAGGYTF
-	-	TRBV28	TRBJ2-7	TGTGCCAGCAGTTTAGGCGGGGAGGACTCCTACGAGCAGTACTTC	CASSLGGEDSYEQYF
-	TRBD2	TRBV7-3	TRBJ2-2	TGTGCCAGCAGCTTAACTAGCGGGAGGACCGGGGAGCTGTTTTTT	CASSLTSGRTGELFF
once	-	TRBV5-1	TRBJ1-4	TGCGCCAGCAGCCTAAACAATGAAAAACTGTTTTTT	CASSLNNEKLFF
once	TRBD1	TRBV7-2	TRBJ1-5	TGTGCCAGCAGCTATAGCCCCCCGGGGACAGGGGGCTGGAATCAGCCCCAGCATTTT	CASSYSPPGTGGWNQPQHF
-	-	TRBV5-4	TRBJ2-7	TGTGCCAGCAGCTTGGTCGCCCTCTCAGGGGTAGCCTACGAGCAGTACTTC	CASSLVALSGVAYEQYF
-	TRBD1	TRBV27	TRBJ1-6	TGTGCCAGCAGTCCGTTAGGACAGGGCTACCCCTATAAAAGTTCACCCCTCCACTTT	CASSPLGQGYPYKSSPLHF
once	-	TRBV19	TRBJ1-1	TGTGCCAGTATCCCTCGGGCAGGGCCCCCTTCTTTT	CASIPRAGPPSF
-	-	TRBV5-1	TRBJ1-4	TGCGCCAGCAGCTTGGGGTTCGGACAACGTGATGAAAAACTGTTTTTT	CASSLGFGQRDEKLFF
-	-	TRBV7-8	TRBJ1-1	TGTGCCAGCAGCCTTCAGGGTGGCAATGAAGCTTTCTTT	CASSLQGGNEAFF
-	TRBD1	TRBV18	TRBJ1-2	TGTGCCAGCTCACCGGACAGGGCGCGAGGGTCTAACTATGGCTACACCTTC	CASSPDRARGSNYGYTF
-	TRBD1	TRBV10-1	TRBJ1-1	TGCGCCAGCAGTGACTCCCCTCGGGACAGGGGTAAGGGGCACACTGAAGCTTTCTTT	CASSDSPRDRGKGHTEAFF
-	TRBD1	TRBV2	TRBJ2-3	TGTGCCAGCAGAGAGGACAGGGGGTCAGATACGCAGTATTTT	CASREDRGSDTQYF
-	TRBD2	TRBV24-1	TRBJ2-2	TGTGCCACCAGTGATCGAGACACCGGACTAGCGGGACAGGCCGGGGAGCTGTTTTTT	CATSDRDTGLAGQAGELFF